This section outlines one TCR beta chain sequence together with its context. The data stem from a study of pediatric ulcerative colitis. The survey-level immunoSEQ assay was used. Assay used: immunoSEQ multiplex PCR; TCRdb lists only in-frame clones, some missing. The sample carries about 24,000 clones, approximately 71% recorded once. During colonoscopy, one to two rectal pinch biopsies were collected. Germline loops: CDR1 SEHNR, CDR2 FQNEAQ (reference sequence). The CDR3 has 18 residues. V lost 2 bases and J lost 0, with 19 bases in between. The rearrangement uses TRBV7-9 and TRBJ1-1; D ambiguous. This clonotype originated in a boy between 10 and 17 years old with severe ulcerative colitis. The sequenced sample was gut tissue. CDR3 nucleotide sequence: TGTGCCAGCAGCTTACGTTCGGGGTTAAGTGGGATGAACACTGAAGCTTTCTTT. This codes for CASSLRSGLSGMNTEAFF.